The 23 T cell receptor beta chains given below trace back to one sample, sequenced in a study of blood T cell repertoires in COVID-19 (dated by TCRdb to 2020 to 2022). The library was built by means of the immunoSEQ multiplex PCR assay. TCRdb took this table from immuneACCESS and kept in-frame rearrangements with V and J called. Such tables lack part of the clones; where checked against another copy, unresolved V genes explain under half of the gap, and the rest is unexplained. Across this sample there are 30,000 to 40,000 clones, with around 91% seen only once. 25% to 30% of the sample goes to the ten largest clones. Input material: peripheral blood. These receptors were taken from a man aged 60 to 69 with active or convalescent COVID-19.

In this sample, this clone turned up a few times. V is TRBV27 and J is TRBJ2-7, with 9 bases lining up with TRBD1. The V gene end was trimmed by 6 bases and the J gene end by 2 bases; junction bases not matched to a gene: 2. The CDR3 spans 13 residues. Germline-derived CDR1 and CDR2 are MNHEY and SMNVEV (reference sequence). CDR3 sequence: CASRRDRAYEQYF. CDR3 nucleotide sequence: TGTGCCAGCAGACGGGACAGGGCCTACGAGCAGTACTTC.

The chain is built from TRBV10-3 and TRBJ2-2; D is unclear. Trimming took off 2 bases at V and 2 bases at J, with 9 bases between the two ends. Germline lookup yields CDR1 ENHRY and CDR2 SYGVKD. The CDR3 extends over 15 amino acids. The CDR3 bases are TGTGCCATCAGTGAGAATCGGGTAAACACCGGGGAGCTGTTTTTT. This codes for CAISENRVNTGELFF.

Here the CDR3 DNA reads TGTGCCAGCAGGTTAGCGGGAGGGGTTGAGCAGTTCTTC. Protein sequence: CASRLAGGVEQFF. This chain links TRBV27 with TRBJ2-1, with 11 bases aligning to TRBD2. Unmatched junction bases numbered 4, after V lost 6 bases and J lost 9 bases. Germline loops: CDR1 MNHEY, CDR2 SMNVEV (reference sequence). The CDR3 loop spans 13 amino acids.

The chain joins TRBV7-9 to TRBJ2-1, with 11 bases aligning to TRBD2. The V and J ends lost 5 bases and 9 bases, in that order; junction bases with no gene match: 9. The CDR3 runs to 15 residues. Germline CDR1 SEHNR, CDR2 FQNEAQ (reference sequence). CDR3 region: CASSPVETSGAEQFF. DNA of the CDR3: TGTGCCAGCAGCCCAGTCGAGACTAGCGGGGCTGAGCAGTTCTTC.

The V call is TRBV2, the J call TRBJ2-3; 9 nucleotides agree with TRBD2. CDR1 SNHLY and CDR2 FYNNEI come from the germline V gene. With V trimmed by 6 bases and J by 0 bases, 7 bases remained unmatched. CDR3 length equals 16 residues. Here the CDR3 DNA reads TGTGCCAGCAGGGAACTAGCGGGTACTAGCACAGATACGCAGTATTTT. Translating gives CASRELAGTSTDTQYF. Based on the CDR3 plus reference TRBV2 and TRBJ2-3, the full variable domain is EPEVTQTPSHQVTQMGQEVILRCVPISNHLYFYWYRQILGQKVEFLVSFYNNEISEKSEIFDDQFSVERPDGSNFTLKIRSTKLEDSAMYFCASRELAGTSTDTQYFGPGTRLTVL.

The V gene is TRBV30, the J gene TRBJ2-1; tentatively, D is TRBD2 (5 bases). Trimming removed 4 bases from V and 9 bases from J, with 16 bases in between. Germline assignment: CDR1 GTSNPN and CDR2 SVGIG (reference sequence). This CDR3 is built from 13 residues. The CDR3 reads CAWTLPRRGEQFF. The DNA for the CDR3 is TGTGCCTGGACCCTGCCCCGACGGGGTGAGCAGTTCTTC.

V gene TRBV19 combines with J gene TRBJ2-1; D gene unclear. Germline CDR1 is LNHDA and CDR2 is SQIVND (reference sequence). The length of the CDR3 is 11 residues. The ends were cut back, 6 bases at V and 5 bases at J, with 5 bases in the middle. In nucleotides, the CDR3 is TGTGCCAGTAGAACAAACAATGAGCAGTTCTTC. It encodes CASRTNNEQFF.

This chain links TRBV29-1 with TRBJ2-7, with a tentative D call TRBD2 (6 bases). Germline values: CDR1 SQVTM, CDR2 ANQGSEA. V dropped 3 bases and J dropped 6 bases, with 15 bases sitting between them. CDR3 length: 13 residues. In DNA, the CDR3 is TGCAGCGTTGACGGGCTAGCGATTGGCGAGCAGTACTTC. Translated: CSVDGLAIGEQYF.

The genes are TRBV25-1 and TRBJ1-1; tentative D call: TRBD1 (5 bases). V lost 2 bases and J 0 bases, leaving 16 bases between the germline ends. Germline-derived CDR1 and CDR2 are MGHDK and SYGVNS. This CDR3 spans 17 amino acids. This CDR3 reads CASSELGADKMNTEAFF. CDR3 nucleotides: TGTGCCAGCAGTGAACTAGGGGCAGATAAAATGAACACTGAAGCTTTCTTT.

V is TRBV7-3 and J is TRBJ2-3; no clear D. Per germline, CDR1 SGHTA and CDR2 FQGTGA. The CDR3 runs 14 residues. The V gene lost 2 bases and the J gene lost 2 bases, with 8 bases spanning the gap. CDR3 region: CASSLSGLTDTQYF. For the CDR3, the DNA is TGTGCCAGCAGCTTATCAGGCCTCACAGATACGCAGTATTTT.

This sequence joins TRBV2 and TRBJ2-2, with 13 bases matching TRBD2. Germline V CDR1 and CDR2: SNHLY, FYNNEI. The CDR3 contains 15 residues. The junction had 3 bases not matched to a gene; V was cut back by 5 bases and J by 6 bases. CDR3 amino acids: CASSSGLAGAGELFF. In DNA, the CDR3 is TGTGCCAGCAGTTCCGGACTAGCGGGAGCCGGGGAGCTGTTTTTT.

The chain uses TRBV20-1 and TRBJ2-3; D not resolved. Deletions cut 3 bases from V and 6 bases from J, with 4 bases between. CDR3 size: 10 residues. Germline V CDR1 and CDR2: DFQATT, SNEGSKA (reference sequence). CDR3 residues: CSASLDTQYF. The CDR3 bases are TGCAGTGCTAGCCTGGATACGCAGTATTTT.

In this sample, this clone turned up a few times. This sequence joins TRBV7-3 and TRBJ2-2; unclear D gene. CDR3 length: 14 amino acids. Germline-derived CDR1 and CDR2 are SGHTA and FQGTGA. The V end lost 5 bases, the J end lost 2 bases, and 9 bases lay between the germline ends. For the CDR3, the DNA is TGTGCCAGCAGCCGAGATCTAAACACCGGGGAGCTGTTTTTT. Translated: CASSRDLNTGELFF.

In this sample, this clone turned up a few times. The V gene is TRBV7-8, the J gene TRBJ2-7; D perhaps matches TRBD1 (6 bases). CDR1 is SGHVS, CDR2 FQNEAQ, per germline. This CDR3 is 15 amino acids long. Trimming left V 2 bases short and J 2 bases short, with 13 bases between. The CDR3 DNA is TGTGCCAGCAGCTTAAGAAGGACAGAGCCCTACGAGCAGTACTTC. Its translation is CASSLRRTEPYEQYF.

The rearrangement links TRBV6-2 or TRBV6-3 to TRBJ2-2, with a possible D match to TRBD1 (6 bases). This CDR3 is built from 17 residues. V was shortened by 5 bases and J by 7 bases, with 23 bases between the two germline ends. Germline CDR1 is MNHEY and CDR2 is SVGEGT. CDR3: CASSQPLRAGVFGELFF. DNA of the CDR3: TGTGCCAGCAGTCAACCCCTTAGGGCAGGGGTTTTCGGGGAGCTGTTTTTT.

The rearrangement uses TRBV2 and TRBJ2-7, with 7 positions matching TRBD2. CDR1 SNHLY and CDR2 FYNNEI come from the germline V gene. V shed 3 bases, J shed 3 bases, and the junction held 2 bases outside the gene matches. This CDR3 comprises 13 residues. CDR3 loop: CASSDGGYYEQYF. CDR3 nucleotide sequence: TGTGCCAGCAGTGACGGGGGGTACTACGAGCAGTACTTC.

This clone was seen just once. V and J are TRBV28 and TRBJ2-5, with 7 bases lining up with TRBD2. V was clipped by 4 bases and J by 3 bases; unmatched bases: 5. This CDR3 spans 14 amino acids. The V gene's germline CDR1 is MDHEN and CDR2 SYDVKM. This CDR3 is CASSWVAGEETQYF. The CDR3 DNA sequence: TGTGCCAGCAGTTGGGTGGCGGGAGAAGAGACCCAGTACTTC.

The chain employs TRBV7-2 and TRBJ1-2, with a tentative D call TRBD1 (6 bases). The V gene's germline CDR1 is SGHTA and CDR2 FQGNSA. The CDR3 spans 14 residues. Trimming pared 5 bases from V and 8 bases from J, leaving 18 bases between. The DNA for the CDR3 is TGTGCCAGCAGCCCTACTCCGGGACAATTCGGCTACACCTTC. It yields the protein CASSPTPGQFGYTF.

This chain connects TRBV28 to TRBJ1-5; perhaps TRBD1 as D (5 bases). Germline values: CDR1 MDHEN, CDR2 SYDVKM. The germline V and J ends were trimmed by 5 bases and 7 bases, with 15 bases remaining between them. This CDR3 has 14 residues. The DNA for the CDR3 is TGTGCCAGCAGTCCCCAGGGCCTTAGGCAGCCCCAGCATTTT. It is translated as CASSPQGLRQPQHF. Supplemented by reference TRBV28 and TRBJ1-5, the full variable domain reads DVKVTQSSRYLVKRTGEKVFLECVQDMDHENMFWYRQDPGLGLRLIYFSYDVKMKEKGDIPEGYSVSREKKERFSLILESASTNQTSMYLCASSPQGLRQPQHFGDGTRLSIL.

The J gene is TRBJ2-1, the V gene TRBV27; D possibly corresponds to TRBD2 (6 bases). Trimming cost V 3 bases and J 4 bases, with 13 bases left between them. This CDR3 is built from 15 residues. Germline CDR1 reads MNHEY; CDR2 reads SMNVEV (reference sequence). This CDR3 reads CASSLGGLDYNEQFF. For the CDR3, the DNA is TGTGCCAGCAGTTTGGGGGGACTTGATTACAATGAGCAGTTCTTC.

This rearrangement joins TRBV24-1 to TRBJ2-5; 7 nucleotides align to TRBD2. Germline V CDR1 and CDR2: KGHDR, SFDVKD. Trimming cost V 5 bases and J 5 bases; bases outside gene matches: 4. The CDR3 spans 13 residues. In nucleotides, the CDR3 is TGTGCCACCAGTGGGGGGAGGGTTGAGACCCAGTACTTC. Its protein is CATSGGRVETQYF.

The rearrangement links TRBV19 to TRBJ2-5; possible D gene TRBD1, 6 bases. The CDR3 is 15 amino acids. Trimming pared 6 bases from V and 2 bases from J, leaving 16 bases between. In germline, CDR1 is LNHDA, CDR2 SQIVND (reference sequence). The DNA of the CDR3 is TGTGCCAGTAGGAACAGGGCAAGAGGGCAAGAGACCCAGTACTTC. It encodes CASRNRARGQETQYF. The entire variable domain, with the rest obtained from reference TRBV19 and TRBJ2-5, is as follows: DGGITQSPKYLFRKEGQNVTLSCEQNLNHDAMYWYRQDPGQGLRLIYYSQIVNDFQKGDIAEGYSVSREKKESFPLTVTSAQKNPTAFYLCASRNRARGQETQYFGPGTRLLVL.

This chain links TRBV20-1 with TRBJ1-1, with 7 bases lining up with TRBD1. The ends lost 5 bases at V and 8 bases at J; junction bases unmatched: 5. CDR3 length: 11 amino acids. Germline V gene data show CDR1 as DFQATT and CDR2 as SNEGSKA (reference sequence). The CDR3 loop reads CSAPDRREAFF. The CDR3 coding sequence is TGCAGTGCTCCGGACAGGCGAGAAGCTTTCTTT.